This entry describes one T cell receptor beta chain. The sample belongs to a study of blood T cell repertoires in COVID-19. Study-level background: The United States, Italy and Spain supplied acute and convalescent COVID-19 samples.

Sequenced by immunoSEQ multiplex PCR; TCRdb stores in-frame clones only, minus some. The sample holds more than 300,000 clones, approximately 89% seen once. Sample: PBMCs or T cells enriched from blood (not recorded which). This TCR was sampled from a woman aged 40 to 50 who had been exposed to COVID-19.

This CDR3 is CASSPRQGPNEKLFF. CDR3 nucleotide sequence: TGTGCCAGCAGCCCCCGACAGGGTCCTAATGAAAAACTGTTTTTT. The chain combines TRBV7-9 with TRBJ1-4; TRBD1 matches at 7 bases. The junction had 6 bases not matched to a gene; V was cut back by 5 bases and J by 3 bases. The CDR3 consists of 15 residues. The germline gives CDR1 SEHNR, CDR2 FQNEAQ (reference sequence).